Listed here is a single T cell receptor beta chain. This record comes from a study of blood T cells in healthy people across ages. Trimming took 1 base from V and 0 from J; bases not matched to a gene: 5. CDR3 length: 18 residues. In germline, CDR1 is LGHDT, CDR2 YNNKEL (reference sequence). It was with a sample-barcoded 5' primer and a J-beta primer mix that a second PCR of roughly 7 to 11 cycles was run. Researchers report that a template-switch adaptor with 12 random nucleotides tagged each cDNA molecule. In TCRdb, the 5' RACE reads were re-called with MiXCR into one record per CDR3 protein. The table records roughly 700,000 distinct CDR3 sequences, approximately 25% of them present only once. This same sample was also part of a study on T cells of mothers and their children.

The chain recombines TRBV3-1 with TRBJ2-1; 11 bases agree with TRBD2. Material for sequencing was blood. The TCR comes from a boy between 5 and 17 years old in good health. The CDR3 nucleotides are TGTGCCAGCAGCCAAGGACTAGCGGGGCCTCCCTCCTACAATGAGCAGTTCTTC. Protein sequence: CASSQGLAGPPSYNEQFF.